This T cell receptor beta chain appears in the sequencing data of a study of cytomegalovirus exposure and HLA in healthy donors. Study-level points and caveats: TCR sequences were mostly rare, though some public TCRs occurred in many donors. In an earlier analysis, most TCR beta V segments were productive about 87% or about 30% of the time. Later analysis identified several of the most significant clusters that appeared linked to common viral pathogens. The study had only CMV serostatus as immune exposure information.

In the PCR, 60 Vbeta and 13 Jbeta primers were used. Only in-frame clones appear in the TCRdb table, and some are missing; sequencing was by immunoSEQ multiplex PCR. The sample contains some 150,000 clones, around 88% of which appear only once. This clone appeared once. Its target is not known. Sequenced sample: PBMCs. The sequence derives from a woman in her twenties or thirties in good health and CMV-seronegative.

The CDR3 sequence is CASSADRPPYNEQFF. For the CDR3, the DNA is TGCGCCAGCAGTGCGGACAGGCCGCCGTACAATGAGCAGTTCTTC. The chain combines TRBV10-1 with TRBJ2-1; 7 bases match TRBD1. The J segment lost 4 bases and the V segment lost 4 bases, leaving 7 bases of the junction unmatched. The CDR3 totals 15 residues. Per the germline V gene, CDR1 is WNHNN and CDR2 is SYGVQD (reference sequence).